The 21 T cell receptor beta chains presented below share a single source sample, sequenced in a study of cytomegalovirus exposure and HLA in healthy donors. Amplification used 60 Vbeta primers and 13 Jbeta primers. The method was immunoSEQ multiplex PCR; TCRdb's version includes in-frame clones alone and lacks a portion of them. This sample yields 100,000 or so clones, of which 70% to 80% are seen a single time; 8.5% to 10% belongs to the top ten. Sequencing was carried out using PBMCs. These receptor sequences come from a male donor in good health and CMV-seropositive.

The chain recombines TRBV30 with TRBJ2-3, with TRBD2 as a possible D gene (6 bases). The V end lost 0 bases, the J end lost 5 bases, and 9 bases lay between the germline ends. The CDR3 length is 13 residues. In germline, CDR1 is GTSNPN, CDR2 SVGIG (reference sequence). The CDR3 sequence is CAWSVGGIDTQYF. The CDR3 DNA sequence: TGTGCCTGGAGTGTAGGAGGGATAGATACGCAGTATTTT.

This clone has just one count. J is TRBJ1-1 and V is TRBV2, with 7 bases lining up with TRBD1. Germline CDR1 is SNHLY and CDR2 is FYNNEI. The CDR3 is 16 residues long. J lost 1 base, V lost 5 bases, and 10 bases had no gene match. The CDR3 sequence is CASSYGGGRGNTEAFF. In nucleotides, the CDR3 is TGTGCCAGCAGTTACGGAGGGGGCCGGGGGAACACTGAAGCTTTCTTT.

The table lists this clone with a count of one. The chain links TRBV5-1 to TRBJ2-6, with 7 nucleotides matching TRBD1. Germline lookup yields CDR1 SGHRS and CDR2 YFSETQ. V dropped 4 bases and J dropped 5; count of bases not matched to a gene: 6. CDR3 size: 15 residues. CDR3 loop: CASSASTGWANVLTF. CDR3 sequence (DNA): TGCGCCAGCAGCGCCTCGACAGGGTGGGCCAACGTCCTGACTTTC. The variable domain in full, with the rest retrieved from reference TRBV5-1 and TRBJ2-6, is KAGVTQTPRYLIKTRGQQVTLSCSPISGHRSVSWYQQTPGQGLQFLFEYFSETQRNKGNFPGRFSGRQFSNSRSEMNVSTLELGDSALYLCASSASTGWANVLTFGAGSRLTVL.

The CDR3: CASSKGPGPSNTEAFF. The DNA for the CDR3 is TGTGCCAGCAGCAAGGGTCCAGGGCCCTCGAACACTGAAGCTTTCTTT. The rearrangement joins TRBV21-1 to TRBJ1-1; the table's D call TRBD1 went unverified against the DNA. TRBV21-1 is tagged as a pseudogene. The CDR3 runs 16 residues.

This sequence joins TRBV18 and TRBJ2-2; 9 bases line up with TRBD1. The germline gives CDR1 KGHSH, CDR2 LQKENI. V trimming: 5 bases; J trimming: 4 bases; junction bases outside the gene matches: 8. This CDR3 region has 16 residues. The CDR3 coding sequence is TGTGCCAGCTCAATCAACCGGGACAGGGCCACCGGGGAGCTGTTTTTT. Its protein is CASSINRDRATGELFF.

This sequence joins TRBV28 and TRBJ1-4, with 8 bases matching TRBD1. Germline assignment: CDR1 MDHEN and CDR2 SYDVKM. J was trimmed by 3 bases and V by 3 bases; bases with no gene match: 6. The CDR3 sequence is 16 residues long. CDR3 protein: CASSFQGALANEKLFF. CDR3 sequence (DNA): TGTGCCAGCAGTTTTCAGGGGGCGCTGGCTAATGAAAAACTGTTTTTT.

Comments on this clone: At one boundary the junction diverges from the germline segment, which might be a read error. The rearrangement uses TRBV7-9 and TRBJ1-4; D is unclear. The CDR3 consists of 14 residues. CDR1 SEHNR and CDR2 FQNEAQ come from the germline V gene (reference sequence). The CDR3 DNA follows: TGTTCCAGCAGCTTAGGGCAGTCTAATGAAAAACTGTTTTTT. This codes for CSSSLGQSNEKLFF.

The CDR3 loop is CASSVSTGTQETQYF. CDR3 in DNA: TGTGCCAGCAGTGTCTCGACAGGGACCCAAGAGACCCAGTACTTC. The V and J genes are TRBV28 and TRBJ2-5; TRBD1 matches 7 bases. The J segment lost 1 base and the V segment lost 5 bases, leaving 7 bases of the junction unmatched. Germline V gene sequence: CDR1 MDHEN, CDR2 SYDVKM. The CDR3 covers 15 residues.

For this clone: The junction differs from germline at one of its ends, possibly a read error. The V and J genes are TRBV7-9 and TRBJ2-7, with D unresolved. Germline values: CDR1 SEHNR, CDR2 FQNEAQ (reference sequence). The CDR3 covers 12 residues. CDR3 in amino acids: CSSSPQAGRIYF. CDR3 sequence (DNA): TGTTCCAGCAGCCCCCAGGCTGGCAGGATCTACTTC. The full variable domain, with the rest looked up from reference TRBV7-9 and TRBJ2-7, is DTGVSQNPRHKITKRGQNVTFRCDPISEHNRLYWYRQTLGQGPEFLTYFQNEAQLEKSRLLSDRFSAERPKGSFSTLEIQRTEQGDSAMYLCSSSPQAGRIYFGPGTRLTVT.

V usage is TRBV7-2 and J usage is TRBJ2-5; 8 bases fit TRBD1. J gave up 1 base and V 3 bases, and 4 bases lay outside the gene matches. This CDR3 spans 15 amino acids. CDR1 is SGHTA, CDR2 FQGNSA, per germline. In nucleotides, the CDR3 is TGTGCCAGCAGCTTTGGACAGGGACGCCAAGAGACCCAGTACTTC. Translating it yields CASSFGQGRQETQYF.

The chain has TRBV2 and TRBJ2-2, with 9 bases matching TRBD1. The J segment lost 5 bases and the V segment lost 6 bases, leaving 10 bases of the junction unmatched. The V gene's germline CDR1 is SNHLY and CDR2 FYNNEI. The CDR3 length is 16 residues. Here the CDR3 DNA reads TGTGCCAGCAGGAGTCCGGGACAGGGTTCAACCGGGGAGCTGTTTTTT. Amino acid sequence: CASRSPGQGSTGELFF.

The genes are TRBV6-4 and TRBJ1-2; TRBD1 matches 7 bases. Germline CDR1 reads MRHNA; CDR2 reads SNTAGT. Unmatched junction bases numbered 12, after V lost 2 bases and J lost 6 bases. This CDR3 is built from 16 residues. CDR3: CASSDRPLTGMDGYTF. Here the CDR3 DNA reads TGTGCCAGCAGTGACCGCCCCTTGACAGGGATGGATGGCTACACCTTC.

This CDR3 reads CASSAAGGFNEQYF. The CDR3 region has the DNA TGTGCCAGCAGCGCAGCGGGGGGATTCAACGAGCAGTACTTC. The J gene is TRBJ2-7, the V gene TRBV7-6; 9 nucleotides agree with TRBD2. This CDR3 has 14 residues. Germline V lookup: CDR1 SGHVS, CDR2 FNYEAQ. The trim removed 5 bases at V and 5 bases at J, leaving 7 bases unmatched.

For the CDR3, the DNA is TGTGCCAGCAGCGGAAGAGAGGGACAGTCAATCTACGAGCAGTACTTC. Amino acids: CASSGREGQSIYEQYF. The chain joins TRBV7-9 to TRBJ2-7; TRBD1 agrees at 7 bases. Germline values: CDR1 SEHNR, CDR2 FQNEAQ (reference sequence). The CDR3 is 16 amino acids. V lost 5 bases to trimming and J lost 3 bases; unmatched junction nucleotides: 13.

The chain carries TRBV19 and TRBJ2-5; TRBD2 aligns across 9 bases. The end of the DNA aligns better with TRBJ2-7, so the J call may be wrong. Germline CDR1 reads LNHDA; CDR2 reads SQIVND (reference sequence). The CDR3 runs 15 residues. This chain's CDR3 is CASSIRWLAGYEQYF. In nucleotides, the CDR3 is TGTGCCAGTAGTATACGCTGGCTAGCGGGGTACGAGCAGTACTTC.

The V and J genes are TRBV4-2 and TRBJ2-7; D is perhaps TRBD2 (6 bases). Per germline, CDR1 LGHNA and CDR2 YNFKEQ. V was clipped by 0 bases and J by 7 bases, with 16 bases between them. The CDR3 is 15 amino acids. DNA for the CDR3: TGTGCCAGCAGCCAAGATTCGGGAGAAGAAGGGGAGCAGTACTTC. This sequence encodes CASSQDSGEEGEQYF.

This clone was detected only once. The chain carries TRBV6-1 and TRBJ2-2; 7 bases align to TRBD1. CDR1 and CDR2 from the germline V gene are MNHNS and SASEGT. The CDR3 totals 15 residues. V lost 0 bases, J lost 4 bases, and 2 bases stayed unmatched. In DNA form, the CDR3 reads TGTGCCAGCAGTGAAGCAGGGGGCGGCACCGGGGAGCTGTTTTTT. As protein: CASSEAGGGTGELFF.

The rearrangement joins TRBV7-2 to TRBJ1-6; D is perhaps TRBD1 (6 bases). Trimming left V 3 bases short and J 4 bases short, with 13 bases between. Germline V gene sequence: CDR1 SGHTA, CDR2 FQGNSA. The CDR3 length is 16 residues. The CDR3 loop reads CASSFANRVYNSPLHF. The DNA of the CDR3 is TGTGCCAGCAGCTTCGCCAACAGGGTTTATAATTCACCCCTCCACTTT.

This clone is a singleton in its sample. The chain uses TRBV7-9 and TRBJ1-2; TRBD1 might be the D (5 bases). Deletions cut 2 bases from V and 3 bases from J, with 16 bases between. The CDR3 runs to 16 residues. Looked up from germline, CDR1 is SEHNR and CDR2 is FQNEAQ (reference sequence). The CDR3 bases are TGTGCCAGCAGCTTATTTGGGGCACTTAACGACTATGGCTACACCTTC. This codes for CASSLFGALNDYGYTF.

J is TRBJ2-1 and V is TRBV5-4, with a tentative D call TRBD1 (5 bases). CDR3 length: 15 amino acids. V gave up 0 bases and J gave up 0 bases, with 7 bases separating them. Germline lookup yields CDR1 SGHNT and CDR2 YYREEE (reference sequence). The CDR3 region has the DNA TGTGCCAGCAGCTTGGGACAGAGCTCCTACAATGAGCAGTTCTTC. Protein sequence: CASSLGQSSYNEQFF.

This clone has a handful of counts. The V gene is TRBV9, the J gene TRBJ2-5; TRBD2 aligns across 8 bases. The CDR3 length is 14 residues. J was trimmed by 4 bases and V by 3 bases; bases with no gene match: 5. From germline, CDR1 is SGDLS and CDR2 YYNGEE. CDR3 nucleotides: TGTGCCAGCAGCGCCGGGAGGGCTGCAGAGACCCAGTACTTC. As protein: CASSAGRAAETQYF.